The 14 T cell receptor beta chains given below trace back to one sample, sequenced in a study of blood T cell repertoires in COVID-19. The table came from immunoSEQ multiplex PCR; TCRdb's copy has only in-frame clones and leaves some out. Here the sample spans approximately 190,000 clones, 65% to 85% being singletons. Sample: PBMCs or T cells enriched from blood (not recorded which). The source is a woman aged 25 to 39 who had been exposed to COVID-19.

The chain has TRBV4-3 and TRBJ1-1; TRBD1 agrees at 8 bases. Trimming at V came to 1 base and at J to 1 base, leaving 5 bases not matched to a gene. Germline-derived CDR1 and CDR2 are LGHNA and YSLEER. The CDR3 runs 16 residues. The CDR3 spells CASSQVGTGPNTEAFF. The CDR3 DNA follows: TGCGCCAGCAGCCAAGTTGGGACAGGCCCGAACACTGAAGCTTTCTTT.

This rearrangement joins TRBV7-2 to TRBJ1-4; D gene ambiguous. Germline lookup yields CDR1 SGHTA and CDR2 FQGNSA. With 1 base removed from V and 4 bases from J, the gap between germline ends came to 7 bases. The CDR3 has 14 amino acids. The CDR3 loop reads CASSLGSGNEKLFF. The CDR3, as DNA: TGTGCCAGCAGCTTAGGTTCGGGTAATGAAAAACTGTTTTTT. The full variable domain, its missing parts supplied by reference TRBV7-2 and TRBJ1-4, is GAGVSQSPSNKVTEKGKDVELRCDPISGHTALYWYRQSLGQGLEFLIYFQGNSAPDKSGLPSDRFSAERTGGSVSTLTIQRTQQEDSAVYLCASSLGSGNEKLFFGSGTQLSVL.

The V gene is TRBV3-1 (or the pseudogene TRBV3-2), the J gene TRBJ2-2; no firm D call. V lost 1 base, J lost 5 bases, and 5 bases lay in between. The CDR3 loop spans 13 amino acids. Germline V gene data show CDR1 as LGHDT and CDR2 as YNNKEL (reference sequence). The CDR3 DNA sequence: TGTGCCAGCAGCCAAGTGAGGACCGGGGAGCTGTTTTTT. It encodes CASSQVRTGELFF.

The V gene is TRBV5-1, the J gene TRBJ1-1, with a weak D call TRBD1 (6 bases). This CDR3 region has 15 residues. The V and J ends lost 2 bases and 5 bases respectively, with 16 bases between them. The germline V gene has CDR1 SGHRS and CDR2 YFSETQ. The CDR3 DNA reads TGCGCCAGCAGCTTCTCAGGGGTCACGGGGACTGAAGCTTTCTTT. Protein sequence: CASSFSGVTGTEAFF.

This sequence joins TRBV9 and TRBJ1-2; D uncertain. V lost 6 bases and J 3 bases, leaving 12 bases between the germline ends. There are 13 residues in the CDR3. Looked up from germline, CDR1 is SGDLS and CDR2 is YYNGEE. CDR3 residues: CASNIHGDYGYTF. The CDR3, as DNA: TGTGCCAGCAACATCCACGGGGACTATGGCTACACCTTC.

The chain is built from TRBV3-1 (or the pseudogene TRBV3-2) and TRBJ2-1, with a tentative D call TRBD2 (7 bases). V was clipped by 1 base and J by 3 bases, with 13 bases between them. CDR1 and CDR2 (germline): LGHDT, YNNKEL (reference sequence). The length of the CDR3 is 16 residues. The CDR3 reads CASSQVGGARYNEQFF. Written as DNA, the CDR3 is TGTGCCAGCAGCCAAGTGGGGGGGGCGCGCTACAATGAGCAGTTCTTC.

The chain joins TRBV2 to TRBJ1-4, with 9 bases that match TRBD1. J gave up 4 bases and V 6 bases, and 3 bases lay outside the gene matches. There are 14 residues in the CDR3. CDR1 is SNHLY, CDR2 FYNNEI, per germline. CDR3 residues: CASRLDRGNEKLFF. The CDR3 DNA follows: TGTGCCAGCAGATTGGACAGGGGTAATGAAAAACTGTTTTTT.

V is TRBV6-5 and J is TRBJ2-3; 9 bases line up with TRBD2. CDR1 is MNHEY and CDR2 is SVGAGI in the germline V gene. The V gene end was trimmed by 4 bases and the J gene end by 3 bases; junction bases not matched to a gene: 2. The length of the CDR3 is 14 residues. DNA for the CDR3: TGTGCCAGCAGTTTAGCGGGGGTTACAGATACGCAGTATTTT. Protein sequence: CASSLAGVTDTQYF.

The chain couples TRBV5-5 to TRBJ2-5; 9 bases match TRBD1. After removal of 4 bases from V and 3 bases from J, the junction contained 4 bases not matched to a gene. This CDR3 is built from 14 residues. Germline assignment: CDR1 SGHKS and CDR2 YYEKEE (reference sequence). CDR3 in amino acids: CASSARTGEETQYF. CDR3 DNA sequence: TGTGCCAGCAGCGCAAGGACAGGGGAAGAGACCCAGTACTTC.

Only a few counts were recorded for this clone. Additional DNA sequences in this sample encode the identical CDR3. The chain couples TRBV11-2 to TRBJ1-6; D is uncertain. V lost 0 bases and J 9 bases, leaving 6 bases between the germline ends. The CDR3 is made up of 13 amino acids. The germline gives CDR1 SGHAT, CDR2 FQNNGV. The DNA for the CDR3 is TGTGCCAGCAGCTTAGATCGGGGTTCACCCCTCCACTTT. This gives the protein CASSLDRGSPLHF.

This chain's CDR3 is CASSPNNRVNGYTF. CDR3 nucleotides: TGTGCCAGCAGCCCCAATAACAGGGTTAATGGCTACACCTTC. The genes are TRBV7-9 and TRBJ1-2, with a possible D match to TRBD1 (6 bases). The germline V and J ends were trimmed by 5 bases and 6 bases, with 16 bases remaining between them. Germline-derived CDR1 and CDR2 are SEHNR and FQNEAQ (reference sequence). This CDR3 is 14 amino acids long.

This clone has a handful of counts. At one end the junction does not follow the germline gene, possibly because of a read error. The rearrangement links TRBV7-7 to TRBJ2-5; 8 bases align to TRBD1. The CDR3 spans 15 residues. Germline V lookup: CDR1 SSHAT, CDR2 FNYEAQ (reference sequence). This CDR3 reads CASSRDRGIRETQYF. CDR3 in DNA: TGTGCTAGCAGCAGAGACAGGGGAATAAGAGAGACCCAGTACTTC. The full variable domain, completed using reference TRBV7-7 and TRBJ2-5, is GAGVSQSPRYKVTKRGQDVTLRCDPISSHATLYWYQQALGQGPEFLTYFNYEAQPDKSGLPSDRFSAERPEGSISTLTIQRTEQRDSAMYRCASSRDRGIRETQYFGPGTRLLVL.

This chain links TRBV9 with TRBJ1-1; D not certain. Trimming removed 0 bases from V and 8 bases from J, with 8 bases in between. Germline CDR1 reads SGDLS; CDR2 reads YYNGEE. The CDR3 runs 12 residues. Here the CDR3 reads CASSVVTTEAFF. CDR3 nucleotides: TGTGCCAGCAGCGTAGTAACTACGGAAGCTTTCTTT.

V gene TRBV6-2 or TRBV6-3 combines with J gene TRBJ1-6; no definite D call. This CDR3 has 13 amino acids. Deletions cut 4 bases from V and 11 bases from J, with 12 bases between. Germline V CDR1 and CDR2: MNHEY, SVGEGT. The CDR3 nucleotides read TGTGCCAGCAGTTCCGGAGGGCCGGCACCCCTCCACTTT. It specifies CASSSGGPAPLHF.